This T cell receptor (beta chain) was captured by sequencing in a study of OX40 agonist ivuxolimab in advanced cancers. Study information: The group had a mean age of 60 years, ranged from roughly 23 to 85, and was roughly 80% male. Allowance was made for prior anti-PD-1, anti-PD-L1 or anti-CTLA-4 therapy, and around 41% had some. Broader study findings: The antigens recognized by the expanded peripheral T cells, that is their antigen specificity, were not determined. CD8+ T cells were the subset that, on average, had more expanded clones than CD4+.

This CDR3 has 16 amino acids. V was trimmed by 1 base and J by 0 bases, leaving 13 bases between them. The germline gives CDR1 SGHRS, CDR2 YFSETQ. Libraries were prepared by immunoSEQ multiplex PCR; TCRdb keeps only in-frame clonotypes and omits some of them. The data show roughly 60,000 clones, 70% to 90% seen once. Details on this clone: Antigen: not known.

This clonotype originated in an adult with an advanced solid tumor such as melanoma, head and neck, liver or kidney cancer. The V and J genes are TRBV5-1 and TRBJ1-2; D remains unclear. The sample in question was CD4+ or CD8+ T cells sorted from blood, obtained in a trial of the OX40 agonist ivuxolimab. CDR3 sequence reads: CASSLLFSQANYGYTF. CDR3 nucleotides: TGCGCCAGCAGCTTGTTGTTCAGCCAAGCTAACTATGGCTACACCTTC.